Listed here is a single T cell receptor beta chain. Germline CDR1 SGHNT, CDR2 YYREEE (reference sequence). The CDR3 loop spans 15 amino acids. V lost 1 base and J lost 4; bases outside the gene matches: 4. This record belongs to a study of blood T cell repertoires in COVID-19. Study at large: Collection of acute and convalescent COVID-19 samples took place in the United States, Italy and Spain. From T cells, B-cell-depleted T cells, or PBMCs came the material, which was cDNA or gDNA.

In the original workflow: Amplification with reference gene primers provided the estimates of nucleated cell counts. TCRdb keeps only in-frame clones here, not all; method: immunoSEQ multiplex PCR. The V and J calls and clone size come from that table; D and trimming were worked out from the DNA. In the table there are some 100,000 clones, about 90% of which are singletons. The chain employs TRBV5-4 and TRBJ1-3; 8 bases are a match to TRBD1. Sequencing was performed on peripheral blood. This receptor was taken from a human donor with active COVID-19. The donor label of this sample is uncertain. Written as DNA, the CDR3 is TGTGCCAGCAGCTTGAACAGGGACAGGGGAAACACCATATATTTT. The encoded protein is CASSLNRDRGNTIYF.